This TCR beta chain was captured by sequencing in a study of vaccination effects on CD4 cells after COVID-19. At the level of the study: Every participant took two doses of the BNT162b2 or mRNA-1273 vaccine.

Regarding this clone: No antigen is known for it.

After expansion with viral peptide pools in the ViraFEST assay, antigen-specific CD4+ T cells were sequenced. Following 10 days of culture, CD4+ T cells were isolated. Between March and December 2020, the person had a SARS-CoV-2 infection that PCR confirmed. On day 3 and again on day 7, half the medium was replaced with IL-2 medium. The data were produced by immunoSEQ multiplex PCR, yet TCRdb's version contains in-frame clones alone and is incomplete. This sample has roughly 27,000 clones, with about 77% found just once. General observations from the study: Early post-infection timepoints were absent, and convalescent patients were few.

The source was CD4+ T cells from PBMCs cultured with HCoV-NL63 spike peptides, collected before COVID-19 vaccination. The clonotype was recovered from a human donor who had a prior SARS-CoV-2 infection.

The chain's CDR3 is CASREMGSQNNEQFF. Here the CDR3 DNA reads TGTGCCAGCAGGGAAATGGGTTCACAAAACAATGAGCAGTTCTTC. The V and J genes are TRBV2 and TRBJ2-1; D is ambiguous. Germline V gene lookup returns CDR1 SNHLY and CDR2 FYNNEI. The CDR3 totals 15 residues. Trimming stripped 6 bases from V and 5 bases from J, with 17 bases between.